This TCR beta chain was recovered during a study of T cell responses to AZD1222 COVID-19 vaccine. Clones were sequenced by immunoSEQ multiplex PCR, and TCRdb holds only the in-frame ones, with some missing. The data show hundreds of thousands of clones, 85% to 95% seen once. Findings and caveats of the study: Spike-specific TCR breadth and depth were elevated following two AZD1222 doses.

Note on this clone: The antigen is not known.

V gave up 4 bases and J gave up 10 bases, with 14 bases separating them. The CDR3 covers 13 residues. Germline V gene data show CDR1 as SEHNR and CDR2 as FQNEAQ (reference sequence). This TCR was sampled from an adult in good health. The rearrangement joins TRBV7-9 to TRBJ2-1; TRBD2 might be the D (6 bases). Here the sequenced sample was peripheral blood, taken on day 0 of MenACWY control vaccination. CDR3 DNA: TGTGCCAGCAGCTCCCGGGAGCCTTCCGAGCAGTTCTTC. Its protein product is CASSSREPSEQFF. The whole variable domain, remainder taken from reference TRBV7-9 and TRBJ2-1, is DTGVSQNPRHKITKRGQNVTFRCDPISEHNRLYWYRQTLGQGPEFLTYFQNEAQLEKSRLLSDRFSAERPKGSFSTLEIQRTEQGDSAMYLCASSSREPSEQFFGPGTRLTVL.